The source of this TCR beta chain is a study of OX40 agonist ivuxolimab in advanced cancers. It was autoimmune disease history or systemic immunosuppression that excluded patients. The study sampled blood at baseline, cycle 4 day 1, and cycle 7 day 1. TCRdb's copy holds only in-frame clones and misses some; the assay was immunoSEQ multiplex PCR. This sample has 55,000 to 75,000 clones, with roughly nine tenths found just once. As concerns this clone: What it binds is unknown.

General study results and limits: In the 0.1-3.0 mg/kg groups, partial responders showed among the lowest expansion. The antigens recognized by the expanded peripheral T cells, that is their antigen specificity, were not determined.

This CDR3 contains 16 residues. Between the trimmed V and J ends, which lost 2 bases and 2 bases, there was a span of 12 bases. CDR1 and CDR2 from the germline V gene are KGHSH and LQKENI. This material consisted of CD4+ or CD8+ T cells sorted from blood, taken in a trial of the OX40 agonist ivuxolimab. This chain uses TRBV18 with TRBJ1-4; D not certain. The clonotype originates from an adult with an advanced solid tumor such as melanoma, head and neck, liver or kidney cancer. CDR3 bases: TGTGCCAGCTCACCAGACAATCCTGGGACTAATGAAAAACTGTTTTTT. Residues: CASSPDNPGTNEKLFF. The entire variable domain, with the rest obtained from reference TRBV18 and TRBJ1-4, is as follows: NAGVMQNPRHLVRRRGQEARLRCSPMKGHSHVYWYRQLPEEGLKFMVYLQKENIIDESGMPKERFSAEFPKEGPSILRIQQVVRGDSAAYFCASSPDNPGTNEKLFFGSGTQLSVL.